The rows below give T cell receptor beta chains drawn from one sample of a study of a mutant IDH1 vaccine in newly diagnosed glioma. The assay was immunoSEQ multiplex PCR, and TCRdb's table has in-frame clones only and misses some. The sample lists over 55,000 clones, around 83% occurring once. This material consisted of peripheral blood mononuclear cells (PBMCs), taken from a glioma patient treated with radiotherapy, temozolomide or both. The origin of the receptors is a woman younger than 35 with glioma. Some clones in this sample may be carry-over from other donors' samples. Both conserved end residues are part of each CDR3.

v_call,cdr3_aa
TRBV30,CAWSVLGGRYGYTF
TRBV19,CASSKGGKSQYF
TRBV4-2,CASSLRDSDETQYF
TRBV6-1,CASGASSSSYNEQFF
TRBV13,CASSPRIDTGELFF
TRBV5-6,CASAGLPGQLEAFF
TRBV9,CASSVALSGAGELFF
TRBV19,CASSLTESTEAFF
TRBV5-1,CASSLASAGSNTEAFF
TRBV6-4,CASSDRLRGDTGELFF
TRBV6-5,CASSYLGHTSYGYTF
TRBV30,CAWSAGTAWNQPQHF
TRBV6-6,CASSYSRQENNEKLFF
TRBV5-1,CASKPGQPSGANVLTF
TRBV19,CASTLGAGGAYGYTF
TRBV11-2,CASSPKKGAWGTF
TRBV7-9,CASSLGPRSQHF
TRBV5-4,CASSWTGGNEKLFF
TRBV5-1,CASSLDGGSGHNEQFF
TRBV5-1,CASSLTGAVGETQYF
TRBV2,CASSDYRGNTDTQYF
TRBV10-1,CASSEGRQGNEKLFF
TRBV10-2,CASSPAGGTYEQYF
TRBV27,CASSLSIWTEAFF
TRBV9,CASSVSPSPGEKLFF
TRBV7-2,CASSLGGATGELFF
TRBV7-6,CASSLETGNLYEQYF
TRBV14,CASSQDWDRDTF
TRBV30,CAWSDRGLGTDTQYF
TRBV5-6,CASTKLQGKGGYTF
TRBV6-1,CASRGVEDVKPQHF
TRBV20-1,CSADGDYGYTF
TRBV7-8,CASSSGQPSTDTQYF
TRBV30,CAWSGGGHANYGYTF
TRBV6-1,CASSSGPRAAAFF
TRBV19,CASSLDQLVGTDTQYF
TRBV10-3,CAISNRGLSTEAFF
TRBV23-1,CARIMNTEAFF
TRBV6-5,CASSYSGNLNEKLFF
TRBV30,CAWSVLREQFF
TRBV12-5,CASGPGAANTGELFF
TRBV5-1,CASSLKSRGQNEKLFF